This T cell receptor (beta chain) derives from a study of naive and memory T cell subsets. Ligated cDNA underwent four rounds of PCR with nested alpha and beta constant region primers and SP2. MiXCR, applied by TCRdb to the UMI-ligation and nested PCR reads, yields one record per CDR3 protein. The sample records around 31,000 distinct CDR3 sequences, more than 6.5% being singletons. V was shortened by 5 bases and J by 8 bases, with 15 bases between the two germline ends. Germline CDR1 reads SEHNR; CDR2 reads FQNEAQ (reference sequence). The CDR3 is 13 amino acids. This clonotype was seen only a few times. The treatment is: skin biopsy from PPD injection site in Mantoux-positive individual. A UMI-containing oligonucleotide was joined by 3' ligation to the TCR cDNA template. Biopsied sites were PPD injections in people with a positive Mantoux test.

The rearrangement joins TRBV7-9 to TRBJ1-2; D ambiguous. The receptor was derived from an adult in good health. Sample: skin, taken from a tuberculin skin test site. The CDR3 DNA is TGTGCCAGCAGCCAGCAAAGCTCGTGGGGCTACACCTTC. This translates into CASSQQSSWGYTF.